The rows below give T cell receptor beta chains drawn from one sample of a study of T cell repertoires in cytomegalovirus infection. MiXCR, applied by TCRdb to the reads, yields one record per CDR3 protein. The sample carries more than 350,000 distinct CDR3 sequences, approximately 31% recorded once. Input material: PBMCs. The origin of the receptors is a human donor in good health (CMV status not recorded). Some clones in this sample may be carry-over from other donors' samples. Both conserved end residues are part of each CDR3. A D gene is named only where the DNA matches it firmly. Size values are once, few and many counts, or a class for expanded clones, and some rows have none.

clone size: .
J gene: TRBJ1-1
D gene: .
V gene: TRBV20-1
CDR3 protein: CSTLASAGTEAFF
CDR3 DNA: TGCAGTACGCTGGCTTCGGCCGGGACTGAAGCTTTCTTT

clone size: .
J gene: TRBJ2-1
D gene: TRBD2
V gene: TRBV20-1
CDR3 protein: CSASTSGDRSEQFF
CDR3 DNA: TGCAGTGCTTCGACTAGCGGGGATCGAAGTGAGCAGTTCTTC

clone size: many
J gene: TRBJ2-7
D gene: TRBD2
V gene: TRBV11-2
CDR3 protein: CASSSGQGLPYEQYF
CDR3 DNA: TGTGCCAGCAGCTCAGGGCAGGGACTACCCTACGAGCAGTACTTC

clone size: .
J gene: TRBJ2-2
D gene: .
V gene: TRBV12-3/TRBV12-4
CDR3 protein: CASSLSDDTGELFF
CDR3 DNA: TGTGCCAGCAGTTTGTCGGACGACACCGGGGAGCTGTTTTTT

clone size: .
J gene: TRBJ1-5
D gene: TRBD1
V gene: TRBV27
CDR3 protein: CASGPGTDSKQPQHF
CDR3 DNA: TGTGCCAGCGGCCCCGGGACAGATAGCAAACAGCCCCAGCATTTT

clone size: .
J gene: TRBJ1-2
D gene: .
V gene: TRBV20-1
CDR3 protein: CSARGDWISGYTF
CDR3 DNA: TGCAGTGCTAGAGGGGATTGGATTTCTGGCTACACCTTC

clone size: .
J gene: TRBJ2-7
D gene: .
V gene: TRBV29-1
CDR3 protein: CSVAPTGAYEQYF
CDR3 DNA: TGCAGCGTAGCCCCGACAGGAGCCTACGAGCAGTACTTC

clone size: few
J gene: TRBJ2-3
D gene: TRBD2
V gene: TRBV6-2/TRBV6-3
CDR3 protein: CASSYGSYSGGDTQYF
CDR3 DNA: TGTGCCAGCAGTTACGGCAGCTATAGCGGGGGAGATACGCAGTATTTT

clone size: many
J gene: TRBJ2-2
D gene: .
V gene: TRBV7-9
CDR3 protein: CASKGAGELFF
CDR3 DNA: TGTGCCAGCAAGGGTGCCGGGGAGCTGTTTTTT

clone size: .
J gene: TRBJ2-7
D gene: TRBD2
V gene: TRBV30
CDR3 protein: CAWSVLPGLQHEQYF
CDR3 DNA: TGTGCCTGGAGTGTACTTCCGGGACTACAGCACGAGCAGTACTTC

clone size: few
J gene: TRBJ1-1
D gene: .
V gene: TRBV4-1
CDR3 protein: CASSHPPRGSTEAFF
CDR3 DNA: TGCGCCAGCAGCCACCCGCCTCGAGGGTCCACTGAAGCTTTCTTT

clone size: .
J gene: TRBJ1-5
D gene: .
V gene: TRBV18
CDR3 protein: CASSGQIDSNQPQHF
CDR3 DNA: TGTGCCAGCTCAGGACAGATTGATAGCAATCAGCCCCAGCATTTT

clone size: .
J gene: TRBJ1-1
D gene: .
V gene: TRBV4-1
CDR3 protein: CASSQGRGLSAMNTEAFF
CDR3 DNA: TGCGCCAGCAGCCAAGGTCGGGGGCTCTCAGCCATGAACACTGAAGCTTTCTTT

clone size: .
J gene: TRBJ1-1
D gene: TRBD1
V gene: TRBV6-2/TRBV6-3
CDR3 protein: CASSYRTGGWDTEAFF
CDR3 DNA: TGTGCCAGCAGTTACCGGACAGGGGGATGGGACACTGAAGCTTTCTTT

clone size: .
J gene: TRBJ2-1
D gene: TRBD1
V gene: TRBV19
CDR3 protein: CASSIGGTGGNEQFF
CDR3 DNA: TGTGCCAGTAGTATCGGAGGGACAGGGGGGAATGAGCAGTTCTTC

clone size: .
J gene: TRBJ1-2
D gene: .
V gene: TRBV19
CDR3 protein: CASSGQPSGYTF
CDR3 DNA: TGTGCCAGTAGTGGACAGCCCTCTGGCTACACCTTC

clone size: .
J gene: TRBJ1-5
D gene: .
V gene: TRBV2
CDR3 protein: CASSESQPQHF
CDR3 DNA: TGTGCCAGCAGTGAGTCCCAGCCCCAGCATTTT

clone size: few
J gene: TRBJ2-2
D gene: .
V gene: TRBV2
CDR3 protein: CASRKEGVGTGELFF
CDR3 DNA: TGTGCCAGCAGAAAGGAGGGGGTGGGCACCGGGGAGCTGTTTTTT

clone size: .
J gene: TRBJ2-7
D gene: TRBD2
V gene: TRBV7-2
CDR3 protein: CSSSALSGTSDEHYF
CDR3 DNA: TGTTCCAGCAGCGCGCTCTCCGGGACTAGTGACGAGCATTACTTC

clone size: .
J gene: TRBJ2-7
D gene: TRBD1
V gene: TRBV7-9
CDR3 protein: CASSPWTGREQYF
CDR3 DNA: TGTGCCAGCAGCCCTTGGACAGGGCGCGAGCAGTACTTC

clone size: .
J gene: TRBJ1-1
D gene: TRBD1
V gene: TRBV5-1
CDR3 protein: CASSLNSDRAEAFF
CDR3 DNA: TGCGCCAGCAGCTTAAATTCCGACAGGGCTGAAGCTTTCTTT

clone size: few
J gene: TRBJ2-1
D gene: .
V gene: TRBV6-1
CDR3 protein: CASSETSDEQFF
CDR3 DNA: TGTGCCAGCAGTGAGACCAGCGATGAGCAGTTCTTC

clone size: .
J gene: TRBJ2-3
D gene: .
V gene: TRBV7-9
CDR3 protein: CASSSDSHPQYF
CDR3 DNA: TGTGCCAGCAGCTCAGACTCCCACCCGCAGTATTTT

clone size: few
J gene: TRBJ1-2
D gene: .
V gene: TRBV7-2
CDR3 protein: CASSSTVGYGYTF
CDR3 DNA: TGTGCCAGCAGCTCCACAGTGGGCTATGGCTACACCTTC

clone size: .
J gene: TRBJ2-7
D gene: TRBD2
V gene: TRBV20-1
CDR3 protein: CSAPGRGLAGKYEQYF
CDR3 DNA: TGCAGTGCTCCTGGACGAGGACTAGCGGGGAAGTACGAGCAGTACTTC

clone size: .
J gene: TRBJ2-3
D gene: TRBD1
V gene: TRBV27
CDR3 protein: CATFSGGSTDTQYF
CDR3 DNA: TGTGCCACCTTCTCAGGGGGCTCTACAGATACGCAGTATTTT

clone size: .
J gene: TRBJ2-1
D gene: TRBD2
V gene: TRBV6-6
CDR3 protein: CASSVVGGYNEQFF
CDR3 DNA: TGTGCCAGCAGTGTGGTCGGGGGGTACAATGAGCAGTTCTTC

clone size: few
J gene: TRBJ2-3
D gene: TRBD2
V gene: TRBV7-8
CDR3 protein: CASSSRLALSTDTQYF
CDR3 DNA: TGTGCCAGCAGCTCCCGACTAGCCCTTAGCACAGATACGCAGTATTTT

clone size: many
J gene: TRBJ2-3
D gene: .
V gene: TRBV7-9
CDR3 protein: CASSLSFREKDTQYF
CDR3 DNA: TGTGCCAGCAGCCTCTCATTCCGGGAAAAGGATACGCAGTATTTT

clone size: .
J gene: TRBJ1-6
D gene: .
V gene: TRBV12-3/TRBV12-4
CDR3 protein: CASSFRNSGSPLHF
CDR3 DNA: TGTGCCAGCAGTTTTCGTAACAGTGGCTCACCCCTCCACTTT

clone size: .
J gene: TRBJ1-3
D gene: TRBD1
V gene: TRBV20-1
CDR3 protein: CSASGTGSGNTIYF
CDR3 DNA: TGCAGTGCTAGTGGGACAGGGTCTGGAAACACCATATATTTT

clone size: .
J gene: TRBJ2-3
D gene: TRBD1
V gene: TRBV12-3/TRBV12-4
CDR3 protein: CASSTDRGPPGRTDTQYF
CDR3 DNA: TGTGCCAGCAGTACTGACAGGGGGCCGCCGGGCCGAACAGATACGCAGTATTTT

clone size: few
J gene: TRBJ2-1
D gene: .
V gene: TRBV28
CDR3 protein: CASSGGGAADNEQFF
CDR3 DNA: TGTGCCAGCAGTGGCGGAGGCGCCGCGGACAATGAGCAGTTCTTC

clone size: .
J gene: TRBJ1-4
D gene: .
V gene: TRBV12-3/TRBV12-4
CDR3 protein: CASSLVGGTNEKLFF
CDR3 DNA: TGTGCCAGCAGTTTAGTAGGGGGGACTAATGAAAAACTGTTTTTT

clone size: .
J gene: TRBJ2-7
D gene: TRBD1
V gene: TRBV12-3/TRBV12-4
CDR3 protein: CASNSGDRRYEQYF
CDR3 DNA: TGTGCCAGCAACTCGGGGGACAGGCGGTACGAGCAGTACTTC

clone size: few
J gene: TRBJ1-6
D gene: TRBD1
V gene: TRBV20-1
CDR3 protein: CSAQPTKQGALSAYNSPLHF
CDR3 DNA: TGCAGTGCCCAACCCACGAAACAGGGGGCTCTATCCGCCTATAATTCACCCCTCCACTTT

clone size: .
J gene: TRBJ1-5
D gene: .
V gene: TRBV6-1
CDR3 protein: CASSELRGSSVSNQPQHF
CDR3 DNA: TGTGCCAGCAGTGAATTGCGAGGGTCTAGCGTCAGCAATCAGCCCCAGCATTTT

clone size: .
J gene: TRBJ2-2
D gene: .
V gene: TRBV24-1
CDR3 protein: CATSDLGGPNTGELFF
CDR3 DNA: TGTGCCACCAGTGATTTGGGGGGGCCAAACACCGGGGAGCTGTTTTTT

clone size: .
J gene: TRBJ2-4
D gene: TRBD2
V gene: TRBV13
CDR3 protein: CASSRLAGGLTKNIQYF
CDR3 DNA: TGTGCCAGCAGCAGACTAGCGGGGGGGCTTACCAAAAACATTCAGTACTTC

clone size: few
J gene: TRBJ2-1
D gene: TRBD1
V gene: TRBV28
CDR3 protein: CASRPTGQGIYEQFF
CDR3 DNA: TGTGCCAGCAGACCAACGGGACAGGGGATATATGAGCAGTTCTTC

clone size: few
J gene: TRBJ1-2
D gene: .
V gene: TRBV5-1
CDR3 protein: CASSLRDSGYTF
CDR3 DNA: TGCGCCAGCAGCTTGAGAGACTCTGGCTACACCTTC

clone size: many
J gene: TRBJ2-1
D gene: TRBD2
V gene: TRBV7-2
CDR3 protein: CASSHPGGTSGGDYNEQFF
CDR3 DNA: TGTGCCAGCAGCCACCCGGGGGGGACTAGCGGGGGCGATTACAATGAGCAGTTCTTC

clone size: .
J gene: TRBJ2-5
D gene: TRBD2
V gene: TRBV7-2
CDR3 protein: CASSRAGGGETQYF
CDR3 DNA: TGTGCCAGCAGCCGAGCGGGGGGGGGAGAGACCCAGTACTTC

clone size: few
J gene: TRBJ1-6
D gene: .
V gene: TRBV5-6
CDR3 protein: CASSLGGNGNSPLHF
CDR3 DNA: TGTGCCAGCAGCCTAGGGGGTAACGGGAATTCACCCCTCCACTTT

clone size: .
J gene: TRBJ2-2
D gene: TRBD2
V gene: TRBV20-1
CDR3 protein: CSASISGGVVGELFF
CDR3 DNA: TGCAGTGCTAGCATAAGCGGGGGGGTCGTCGGGGAGCTGTTTTTT

clone size: few
J gene: TRBJ2-7
D gene: .
V gene: TRBV5-1
CDR3 protein: CASSLAGQTYEQYF
CDR3 DNA: TGCGCCAGCAGCTTGGCCGGACAGACCTACGAGCAGTACTTC

clone size: .
J gene: TRBJ2-7
D gene: TRBD2
V gene: TRBV4-1
CDR3 protein: CASSQGGSLAGGHEQYF
CDR3 DNA: TGCGCCAGCAGCCAAGGGGGATCACTAGCGGGGGGCCACGAGCAGTACTTC

clone size: few
J gene: TRBJ1-1
D gene: .
V gene: TRBV4-1
CDR3 protein: CASSQAVPVVKTEAFF
CDR3 DNA: TGCGCCAGCAGCCAAGCGGTCCCTGTTGTGAAAACTGAAGCTTTCTTT

clone size: .
J gene: TRBJ1-1
D gene: .
V gene: TRBV4-2
CDR3 protein: CASSHHGTEAFF
CDR3 DNA: TGTGCCAGCAGCCACCACGGGACTGAAGCTTTCTTT

clone size: .
J gene: TRBJ1-6
D gene: .
V gene: TRBV6-1
CDR3 protein: CASSEGNSPLHF
CDR3 DNA: TGTGCCAGCAGTGAAGGGAATTCACCCCTCCACTTT

clone size: few
J gene: TRBJ2-6
D gene: .
V gene: TRBV25-1
CDR3 protein: CASKAGQPIHSGANVLTF
CDR3 DNA: TGTGCCAGCAAGGCGGGACAGCCAATTCACTCTGGGGCCAACGTCCTGACTTTC

clone size: .
J gene: TRBJ2-5
D gene: TRBD2
V gene: TRBV7-6
CDR3 protein: CASSSQTSGIQETQYF
CDR3 DNA: TGTGCCAGCAGCTCCCAGACTAGCGGGATACAAGAGACCCAGTACTTC

clone size: .
J gene: TRBJ1-1
D gene: .
V gene: TRBV7-9
CDR3 protein: CASSLPQVRNTEAFF
CDR3 DNA: TGTGCCAGCAGCTTACCACAGGTGAGGAACACTGAAGCTTTCTTT

clone size: .
J gene: TRBJ1-1
D gene: .
V gene: TRBV28
CDR3 protein: CASSLPPRGYTEAFF
CDR3 DNA: TGTGCCAGCAGTTTACCTCCCAGGGGTTACACTGAAGCTTTCTTT

clone size: .
J gene: TRBJ2-1
D gene: .
V gene: TRBV7-2
CDR3 protein: CASSSRDYNEQFF
CDR3 DNA: TGTGCCAGCAGCTCCCGGGACTACAATGAGCAGTTCTTC

clone size: few
J gene: TRBJ2-5
D gene: .
V gene: TRBV7-9
CDR3 protein: CASSLGLPNTDQYF
CDR3 DNA: TGTGCCAGCAGCTTGGGCCTTCCGAATACAGACCAGTACTTC

clone size: few
J gene: TRBJ1-3
D gene: .
V gene: TRBV4-1
CDR3 protein: CASSQDDRRVAWSGNTIYF
CDR3 DNA: TGCGCCAGCAGCCAAGATGATCGTAGGGTTGCGTGGTCTGGAAACACCATATATTTT